The 5 T cell receptor beta chains reported below all come from one sample, sequenced in a study of blood T cells in healthy people across ages. With a J-beta primer mix and a sample-barcoded 5' primer, a second PCR ran roughly 6 to 11 cycles. TCRdb reanalysed the 5' RACE reads using MiXCR and keeps one entry per CDR3 protein. This sample has about 650,000 distinct CDR3 sequences; about a third occur once, and the top ten carry approximately 15%. The specimen sequenced was blood. Receptor source: a woman older than 75 in good health.

This clonotype was observed at least ten times. V and J are TRBV12-5 and TRBJ2-3; D call uncertain. The germline V gene has CDR1 LGHNT and CDR2 FRNRAP. CDR3 size: 14 residues. Trimming removed 1 base from V and 2 bases from J, with 7 bases in between. Here the CDR3 DNA reads TGTGCTAGTGGTTTGGAGAAGACCACAGATACGCAGTATTTT. Translation gives CASGLEKTTDTQYF.

This clonotype was counted ten times or more. The V gene is TRBV29-1, the J gene TRBJ2-5; TRBD1 matches at 8 bases. The CDR3 extends over 15 amino acids. Germline values: CDR1 SQVTM, CDR2 ANQGSEA. V shed 4 bases, J shed 5 bases, and the junction held 12 bases outside the gene matches. The CDR3 region has the DNA TGCAGCGTTGCGGTCGAGACAGGGGTGGGCGAGACCCAGTACTTC. Protein: CSVAVETGVGETQYF.

This clonotype came up many times. The chain has TRBV12-3 or TRBV12-4 and TRBJ2-3, with D perhaps assigned TRBD1 or TRBD2 (6 bases each). The CDR3 sequence is 15 residues long. The ends were cut back, 1 base at V and 2 bases at J, with 10 bases in the middle. The CDR3 here is CASSLEGGPTDTQYF. For the CDR3, the DNA is TGTGCCAGCAGTTTAGAGGGGGGCCCCACAGATACGCAGTATTTT.

This clonotype was observed many times. The chain recombines TRBV7-3 with TRBJ2-3; TRBD1 agrees at 7 bases. The germline CDR1 and CDR2 sequences are SGHTA and FQGTGA. Trimming cost V 4 bases and J 4 bases; bases outside gene matches: 11. This CDR3 is 16 amino acids long. Here the CDR3 DNA reads TGTGCCAGCAGCTCGACTCTGACAGGGTGGGCAGATACGCAGTATTTT. Its protein is CASSSTLTGWADTQYF.

This clonotype was found many times. The chain joins TRBV20-1 to TRBJ2-7; D call uncertain. Germline lookup yields CDR1 DFQATT and CDR2 SNEGSKA (reference sequence). V was trimmed by 1 base and J by 4 bases, leaving 5 bases between them. The CDR3 is 11 residues long. CDR3 residues: CSARGAYEQYF. The CDR3 nucleotides are TGCAGTGCTAGAGGGGCTTACGAGCAGTACTTC.